A few counts support the clone carrying this TCR beta chain. Its specificity is not known. This record comes from a study of identical twins. Study outcomes and limitations: The degree of excess twin sharing was weaker in beta out-of-frame sequences.

CDR1 SGDLS and CDR2 YYNGEE come from the germline V gene. V lost 7 bases and J lost 5, with 13 bases in between. CDR3 length equals 13 residues. TCRdb used MiXCR to reprocess the 5' RACE reads, holding one entry per CDR3 protein. The data show 500,000 to 600,000 distinct CDR3 sequences, with around 20% seen just once and roughly 0.9% held by the top ten. The same data also went into a second study, on T cells expressing NK-cell markers. That work adds: Seven sequenced donors out of eight were HCMV-seropositive, one seronegative. The CD3+CD56-NKG2C+ fraction of several donors was also led by these clonotypes.

The chain carries TRBV9 and TRBJ2-1, with D perhaps matching TRBD2 (7 bases). This sequence was found in a woman younger than 35 in good health. Sequenced: CD4+ T cells sorted from blood. CDR3 loop: CASGGARNNEQFF. The CDR3 nucleotides are TGTGCCAGCGGGGGGGCAAGGAACAATGAGCAGTTCTTC.